This T cell receptor beta chain appears in the sequencing data of a study of T-cell memory formation after mild COVID-19. A word on this clonotype: What it binds is unknown.

Each CDR3 protein is one row after TCRdb ran MiXCR on the 5' RACE reads. The data contain a few hundred thousand distinct CDR3 sequences, approximately 27% of them singletons. General study findings and limits: There was a balanced CD4/CD8 profile in clones contracting day 15 to 85, and later expanders leaned CD4+. Pre-infection memory harbored some responding clones, suggesting cross-reactive memory joined.

CDR3 length: 15 residues. The germline gives CDR1 SGHAT, CDR2 FQNNGV. V was pared by 5 bases and J by 6 bases, with 5 bases of the junction left unmatched. This sequence was found in an adult woman who had mild COVID-19 (a few samples of this study predate the infection). Cell type and time point are not known. The specimen was PBMCs or a T cell subset sorted from them (not recorded which). This chain connects TRBV11-2 to TRBJ2-3; TRBD2 matches at 13 bases. The CDR3 reads CASSPMTSGGDTQYF. In DNA, the CDR3 is TGTGCCAGCAGCCCCATGACTAGCGGGGGGGATACGCAGTATTTT.